This passage covers 21 T cell receptor beta chains from one sample sequenced in a study of liver allograft versus peripheral blood T cells. Study information: Transplanted-liver and recipient peripheral blood T cell receptor repertoires were compared.

TCRdb used MiXCR to reprocess the reads, holding one entry per CDR3 protein. Of approximately 13,000 distinct CDR3 sequences in the sample, 25% to 30% are singletons; the top ten hold about 2%. These receptors were collected from a human patient who had a liver transplant. Some of these T cells may belong to the graft donor.

About this clonotype: A much bigger clone sits one base away, suggesting this may be a read error. The J gene is TRBJ2-7, the V gene TRBV6-5; TRBD2 aligns across 14 bases. The CDR3 consists of 17 residues. V lost 6 bases, J lost 3 bases, and 10 bases stayed unmatched. Germline CDR1 and CDR2: MNHEY and SVGAGI. The CDR3 reads CASSQGLAGADVYEQYF. The CDR3 DNA reads as TGTGCCAGCAGCCAGGGACTAGCGGGAGCTGACGTCTACGAGCAGTACTTC.

This clonotype counts as medium-sized. This chain joins TRBV19 and TRBJ2-5; the D call may be TRBD1 or TRBD2 (5 bases each). The CDR3 is 13 residues long. The germline gives CDR1 LNHDA, CDR2 SQIVND (reference sequence). The ends were cut back, 6 bases at V and 3 bases at J, with 11 bases in the middle. CDR3 nucleotides: TGTGCCAGTAGAACGGTGGGGGAAGAGACCCAGTACTTC. This translates into CASRTVGEETQYF.

J is TRBJ1-3 and V is TRBV27, with 7 bases matching TRBD1. Trimming took 5 bases from V and 0 from J; bases not matched to a gene: 4. CDR3 length equals 15 residues. Germline V gene lookup returns CDR1 MNHEY and CDR2 SMNVEV (reference sequence). Written as DNA, the CDR3 is TGTGCCAGCAGTGAGGACAGGAGCTCTGGAAACACCATATATTTT. Translation gives CASSEDRSSGNTIYF.

There are many counts of this clonotype. The rearrangement uses TRBV7-9 and TRBJ2-3; 9 nucleotides line up with TRBD2. After removal of 5 bases from V and 0 bases from J, the junction contained 15 bases not matched to a gene. The CDR3 totals 19 residues. Germline V gene data show CDR1 as SEHNR and CDR2 as FQNEAQ (reference sequence). The CDR3 loop is CASSPRGLTSGTSTDTQYF. For the CDR3, the DNA is TGTGCCAGCAGCCCGAGGGGGCTGACTAGCGGAACTAGCACAGATACGCAGTATTTT.

There are many counts of this clonotype. The CDR3 DNA reads as TGTGCCAGCAGCAAGGACTCGGAGGGGGAAAAACTGTTTTTT. It codes for CASSKDSEGEKLFF. The chain is built from TRBV5-4 and TRBJ1-4; D possibly corresponds to TRBD1 (5 bases). CDR3 size: 14 residues. V shed 4 bases and J shed 8 bases, with 15 bases lying between them. CDR1 and CDR2 from the germline V gene are SGHNT and YYREEE (reference sequence).

The chain carries TRBV6-5 and TRBJ1-5; D is ambiguous. The CDR3 has 14 residues. Trimming removed 0 bases from V and 5 bases from J, with 8 bases in between. Germline lookup yields CDR1 MNHEY and CDR2 SVGAGI. The CDR3 protein is CASSYSSPDQPQHF. The CDR3 DNA reads TGTGCCAGCAGTTACTCGTCTCCGGATCAGCCCCAGCATTTT.

V usage is TRBV20-1 and J usage is TRBJ1-4, with 7 bases fitting TRBD1. Germline values: CDR1 DFQATT, CDR2 SNEGSKA (reference sequence). The CDR3 covers 14 residues. With V trimmed by 4 bases and J by 3 bases, 5 bases remained unmatched. CDR3 in DNA: TGCAGTGCTACCCGACAGGGTGCTAATGAAAAACTGTTTTTT. This gives the protein CSATRQGANEKLFF.

Judged by abundance, this clonotype is medium-sized. This sequence joins TRBV6-5 and TRBJ1-2; TRBD1 might be the D (5 bases). V shed 4 bases and J shed 5 bases, with 17 bases lying between them. The CDR3 has 15 residues. The germline gives CDR1 MNHEY, CDR2 SVGAGI. This CDR3 is CASSSAGTVGYGYTF. As DNA, the CDR3 is TGTGCCAGCAGTTCAGCCGGGACTGTGGGATATGGCTACACCTTC.

In this sample, this clonotype turned up many times. The chain recombines TRBV19 with TRBJ1-5, with no clear D. Trimming left V 5 bases short and J 4 bases short, with 15 bases between. The CDR3 is 15 residues long. Germline V lookup: CDR1 LNHDA, CDR2 SQIVND (reference sequence). The CDR3 here is CASSPQDGINQPQHF. The CDR3 DNA reads as TGTGCCAGTAGTCCCCAGGACGGGATAAATCAGCCCCAGCATTTT.

This clonotype was counted only a few times. The V and J genes are TRBV30 and TRBJ2-5, with D possibly matching TRBD2 (5 bases). The ends were cut back, 6 bases at V and 2 bases at J, with 13 bases in the middle. The CDR3 is made up of 13 amino acids. The V gene's germline CDR1 is GTSNPN and CDR2 SVGIG (reference sequence). The CDR3 DNA is TGTGCCTGCGTACTAGTAAGGCAAGAGACCCAGTACTTC. Residues: CACVLVRQETQYF. Filled out from reference TRBV30 and TRBJ2-5, the complete variable domain reads SQTIHQWPATLVQPVGSPLSLECTVEGTSNPNLYWYRQAAGRGLQLLFYSVGIGQISSEVPQNLSASRPQDRQFILSSKKLLLSDSGFYLCACVLVRQETQYFGPGTRLLVL.

This chain's CDR3 is CASRSDFTDTQYF. The CDR3 bases are TGTGCCAGCAGATCCGACTTCACAGATACGCAGTATTTT. The chain carries TRBV27 and TRBJ2-3; D is unresolved. In germline, CDR1 is MNHEY, CDR2 SMNVEV (reference sequence). V was trimmed by 6 bases and J by 2 bases, leaving 9 bases between them. This CDR3 contains 13 residues.

In this sample, this clonotype is medium-sized. The chain is built from TRBV6-1 and TRBJ2-5, with D possibly TRBD1 on 6 matching bases. V gave up 6 bases and J gave up 1 base, with 15 bases separating them. CDR3 length: 15 residues. Germline V gene sequence: CDR1 MNHNS, CDR2 SASEGT. CDR3 DNA: TGTGCCAGCAGCCAGCTGGGACATCTCCAAGAGACCCAGTACTTC. Translation: CASSQLGHLQETQYF.

The CDR3 coding sequence is TGTGCCAGCAGCGTAGTTCGTCTGGGACAGACGTTTTCCTACGAGCAGTACTTC. The encoded protein is CASSVVRLGQTFSYEQYF. The V gene is TRBV9, the J gene TRBJ2-7; TRBD1 matches 7 bases. J was trimmed by 1 base and V by 0 bases; bases with no gene match: 13. The CDR3 runs 18 residues. Germline CDR1 SGDLS, CDR2 YYNGEE.

This clonotype was counted a few times. Written as DNA, the CDR3 is TGCAGTGCTAGACACGGGACAGCTCCTAACTATGGCTACACCTTC. This encodes CSARHGTAPNYGYTF. The chain is built from TRBV20-1 and TRBJ1-2, with 7 bases aligning to TRBD1. With 2 bases clipped from V and 0 bases from J, the junction kept 6 bases outside the gene matches. Germline V gene sequence: CDR1 DFQATT, CDR2 SNEGSKA (reference sequence). The CDR3 loop spans 15 amino acids.

This clonotype is categorized as medium-sized (0.01 to 0.1%). This chain uses TRBV5-4 with TRBJ2-5; possible D gene TRBD2, 7 bases. The germline gives CDR1 SGHNT, CDR2 YYREEE (reference sequence). The CDR3 spans 16 residues. V lost 3 bases and J 5 bases, leaving 20 bases between the germline ends. The DNA of the CDR3 is TGTGCCAGCAGCTGGGGGGGGGCAGGAACACATGAGACCCAGTACTTC. As protein: CASSWGGAGTHETQYF.

By sample share, this clonotype is medium-sized. This rearrangement joins TRBV19 to TRBJ1-1; 8 bases line up with TRBD1. The V gene end was trimmed by 7 bases and the J gene end by 0 bases; junction bases not matched to a gene: 7. Germline V gene sequence: CDR1 LNHDA, CDR2 SQIVND (reference sequence). CDR3 length equals 15 residues. The CDR3 coding sequence is TGTGCCAGTACTACGGACAGGGTAATGAACACTGAAGCTTTCTTT. This translates into CASTTDRVMNTEAFF.

This clonotype has ten or more counts. The chain is built from TRBV6-6 and TRBJ2-7; no firm D call. The V gene lost 2 bases and the J gene lost 6 bases, with 23 bases spanning the gap. Germline V gene data show CDR1 as MNHNY and CDR2 as SVGAGI (reference sequence). The CDR3 runs 17 residues. DNA of the CDR3: TGTGCCAGCAGTTACGGGATTTCGGCGACGGCACTCCGCGAGCAGTACTTC. It specifies CASSYGISATALREQYF.

This clonotype was seen a single time. The chain links TRBV29-1 to TRBJ1-1; D is perhaps TRBD1 (5 bases). The CDR3 runs to 14 residues. The germline V gene encodes CDR1 SQVTM and CDR2 ANQGSEA. Trimming took off 0 bases at V and 4 bases at J, with 12 bases between the two ends. This chain's CDR3 is CSVEEEEGITEAFF. CDR3 nucleotide sequence: TGCAGCGTTGAAGAAGAGGAGGGGATCACTGAAGCTTTCTTT.

This clonotype came up a few times. The rearrangement joins TRBV28 to TRBJ2-5, with TRBD1 identical over 10 bases. V was pared by 4 bases and J by 5 bases, with 7 bases of the junction left unmatched. This CDR3 has 15 amino acids. Germline assignment: CDR1 MDHEN and CDR2 SYDVKM. The CDR3 coding sequence is TGTGCCAGCAGTTCCCGGGACAGGGGTGTGGAGACCCAGTACTTC. This codes for CASSSRDRGVETQYF.

This clonotype was counted at least ten times. V is TRBV18 and J is TRBJ2-4; D ambiguous. The CDR3 is 16 residues long. Looked up from germline, CDR1 is KGHSH and CDR2 is LQKENI. Trimming removed 3 bases at V and 0 bases at J, with 12 bases between. CDR3 coding DNA: TGTGCCAGCTCACCGCCAGCCGTTTTAGCCAAAAACATTCAGTACTTC. It specifies CASSPPAVLAKNIQYF.

This clonotype was counted only a few times. The chain links TRBV28 to TRBJ1-4; 7 nucleotides line up with TRBD1. The germline CDR1 and CDR2 sequences are MDHEN and SYDVKM. With V trimmed by 5 bases and J by 5 bases, 5 bases remained unmatched. The CDR3 extends over 14 amino acids. The CDR3 nucleotides read TGTGCCAGCAGTGGGGACAGCTCAAATGAAAAACTGTTTTTT. Protein product: CASSGDSSNEKLFF.